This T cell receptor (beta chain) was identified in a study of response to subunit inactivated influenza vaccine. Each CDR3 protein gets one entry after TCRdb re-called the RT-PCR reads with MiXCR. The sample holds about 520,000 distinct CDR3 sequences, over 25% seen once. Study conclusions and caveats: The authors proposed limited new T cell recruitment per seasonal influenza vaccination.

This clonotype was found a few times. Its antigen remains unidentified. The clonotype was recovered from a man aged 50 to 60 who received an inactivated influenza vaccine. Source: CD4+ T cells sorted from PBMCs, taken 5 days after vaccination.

The CDR3 region is CSVEFPTQYF. CDR3 in DNA: TGCAGCGTTGAATTCCCTACGCAGTATTTT. The gene calls are TRBV29-1 and TRBJ2-3; D is undetermined. Deletions cut 2 bases from V and 8 bases from J, with 5 bases between. Germline V gene lookup returns CDR1 SQVTM and CDR2 ANQGSEA. CDR3 length equals 10 residues.